This entry concerns a single TCR beta chain. Its target is unknown. Distinct nucleotide sequences in the sample also encode this CDR3. Method: immunoSEQ multiplex PCR; TCRdb's copy keeps in-frame clones and lacks some. The table shows approximately 320,000 clones, with 67% occurring only once. This specimen comes from a study of cytotoxic CD8 clonotypes in ibrutinib-treated CLL. Study details: Researchers reported about 10 relapsed/refractory and approximately 15 treatment-naive patients, under 18 of them IGHV unmutated. Regarding the study as a whole: There were few public clonotypes, and on treatment they contracted or stayed stable. Clonality went up at ibrutinib response and then declined back toward baseline at progression. Baseline clonality, higher than in age-matched healthy donors, tracked circulating CD8+ T-cell counts.

V was pared by 5 bases and J by 2 bases, with 3 bases of the junction left unmatched. The CDR3 extends over 14 amino acids. From germline, CDR1 is SGHTA and CDR2 FQGTGA. This receptor was taken from a human donor with chronic lymphocytic leukemia. The sample was PBMCs, taken after 36 months of ibrutinib treatment. V and J are TRBV7-3 and TRBJ2-3, with 8 bases matching TRBD1. CDR3 loop: CASSGTGSTDTQYF. The DNA of the CDR3 is TGTGCCAGCAGCGGGACAGGCTCCACAGATACGCAGTATTTT.